This entry lists 3 T cell receptor beta chains sequenced from one sample in a study of identical twins. TCRdb reanalysed the 5' RACE reads using MiXCR and keeps one entry per CDR3 protein. The sample has over 550,000 distinct CDR3 sequences, around 7.5% seen once. A further study also used this sample, focusing on yellow fever vaccine responses in identical twins.

Sequenced: PBMCs. These receptors originate from a woman between 18 and 29 years old in good health.

This clonotype came up many times. The chain couples TRBV12-3 or TRBV12-4 to TRBJ2-7, with unresolved D. The V and J ends lost 3 bases and 0 bases respectively, with 9 bases between them. The CDR3 contains 14 residues. DNA for the CDR3: TGTGCCAGCAGTTTTGCGGCCAGCTCCTACGAGCAGTACGTC. This codes for CASSFAASSYEQYV.

This clonotype was detected many times. This CDR3 is CASSLPRVNYGYTF. As DNA, the CDR3 is TGTGCCAGCAGCTTGCCCAGGGTGAACTATGGCTACACCTTC. This rearrangement joins TRBV5-5 to TRBJ1-2; D is possibly TRBD1 (5 bases). The CDR3 spans 14 residues. Trimming removed 1 base at V and 2 bases at J, with 9 bases between. Germline lookup yields CDR1 SGHKS and CDR2 YYEKEE (reference sequence).

This clonotype was counted many times. J is TRBJ2-1 and V is TRBV5-1; a weak D match, TRBD2 (7 bases). CDR3 length: 14 residues. Germline assignment: CDR1 SGHRS and CDR2 YFSETQ. The V end was cut by 5 bases, the J end by 7 bases, with 16 bases between. The CDR3 protein is CASSVRGAWNEQFF. CDR3 nucleotide sequence: TGCGCCAGCAGTGTTCGGGGGGCATGGAATGAGCAGTTCTTC.